These 30 T cell receptor beta chains were sequenced from one sample in a study of blood T cell repertoires in COVID-19. Only in-frame clones appear in the TCRdb table, and some are missing; sequencing was by immunoSEQ multiplex PCR. The sample includes about 190,000 clones, roughly 80% of them seen just once. The material sequenced was peripheral blood. These receptors all come from a woman aged 55-75 years with COVID-19, enrolled during active disease.

This rearrangement joins TRBV7-3 to TRBJ2-1; 9 bases agree with TRBD2. V gave up 5 bases and J gave up 5 bases; unmatched junction bases: 7. Germline loops: CDR1 SGHTA, CDR2 FQGTGA. The CDR3 contains 15 residues. The CDR3 DNA follows: TGTGCCAGCAGCCGTAGCGGGAGCCCAAACAATGAGCAGTTCTTC. Translated, it gives CASSRSGSPNNEQFF.

There are a few counts of this clone. This chain connects TRBV7-9 to TRBJ2-3, with a tentative D call TRBD2 (5 bases). The CDR3 sequence is 17 residues long. V lost 1 base and J lost 1, with 15 bases in between. Germline values: CDR1 SEHNR, CDR2 FQNEAQ (reference sequence). CDR3: CASSLGIGPRGTDTQYF. In DNA form, the CDR3 reads TGTGCCAGCAGCTTAGGGATAGGCCCGCGGGGCACAGATACGCAGTATTTT.

V usage is TRBV5-1 and J usage is TRBJ1-6, with D unresolved. The germline V gene encodes CDR1 SGHRS and CDR2 YFSETQ. The CDR3 has 16 residues. V was clipped by 7 bases and J by 0 bases, with 14 bases between them. CDR3 DNA: TGCGCCAGCCGAGGACTGTTAAGCTCCTATAATTCACCCCTCCACTTT. Residues: CASRGLLSSYNSPLHF.

This chain links TRBV30 with TRBJ2-7; D is uncertain. CDR1 and CDR2 from the germline V gene are GTSNPN and SVGIG (reference sequence). Between the trimmed V and J ends, which lost 0 bases and 4 bases, there was a span of 4 bases. The CDR3 runs to 11 residues. CDR3 nucleotide sequence: TGTGCCTGGAGTGTATCGTACGAGCAGTACTTC. Translation: CAWSVSYEQYF.

This clone has a count of ten or more. J is TRBJ2-7 and V is TRBV7-9, with D possibly TRBD2 on 6 matching bases. V lost 2 bases, J lost 6 bases, and 11 bases lay in between. Germline V gene sequence: CDR1 SEHNR, CDR2 FQNEAQ (reference sequence). The CDR3 consists of 13 residues. CDR3 amino acids: CASSLWQGGEQYF. The CDR3 bases are TGTGCCAGCAGCTTATGGCAGGGAGGCGAGCAGTACTTC.

V gene TRBV11-2 combines with J gene TRBJ2-1; 12 nucleotides align to TRBD2. Germline CDR1 SGHAT, CDR2 FQNNGV. J was trimmed by 8 bases and V by 3 bases; bases with no gene match: 5. The CDR3 consists of 15 residues. The CDR3 here is CASSFSTSGGYEQFF. The CDR3 DNA reads TGTGCCAGCAGCTTCTCGACTAGCGGGGGTTATGAGCAGTTCTTC.

The J gene is TRBJ2-2, the V gene TRBV6-1; 7 bases fit TRBD2. The CDR3 spans 15 residues. The V gene end was trimmed by 3 bases and the J gene end by 5 bases; junction bases not matched to a gene: 6. The germline gives CDR1 MNHNS, CDR2 SASEGT. For the CDR3, the DNA is TGTGCCAGCAGTGAGCAGCGGGACGGGACCGGGGAGCTGTTTTTT. Translating it yields CASSEQRDGTGELFF.

This CDR3 is CASSPQGRGYYEQYF. In DNA, the CDR3 is TGCGCCAGCAGCCCCCAGGGACGGGGGTACTACGAGCAGTACTTC. V is TRBV4-1 and J is TRBJ2-7; a possible D gene is TRBD2 (6 bases). The V gene's germline CDR1 is MGHRA and CDR2 YSYEKL. The CDR3 length is 15 residues. The V end was cut by 4 bases, the J end by 3 bases, with 16 bases between.

This chain uses TRBV5-1 with TRBJ1-5; tentative D call: TRBD1 (5 bases). CDR1 is SGHRS, CDR2 YFSETQ, per germline. The CDR3 totals 17 residues. Trimming took 7 bases from V and 0 from J, leaving 20 bases between them. The CDR3 DNA reads as TGCGCCAGCGGCCCTCAGGGTGGGCATTATAGCAATCAGCCCCAGCATTTT. This codes for CASGPQGGHYSNQPQHF.

This clone has just a few counts. V is TRBV15 and J is TRBJ1-2; no clear D. Germline CDR1 LNHNV, CDR2 YYDKDF (reference sequence). The CDR3 runs 13 residues. V lost 0 bases to trimming and J lost 6 bases, with 8 bases between them. This CDR3 is CATSRDISDGYTF. The CDR3 DNA sequence: TGTGCCACCAGCAGAGATATTAGCGATGGCTACACCTTC.

This chain uses TRBV6-5 with TRBJ1-5, with 8 bases matching TRBD1. This CDR3 has 15 residues. The germline CDR1 and CDR2 sequences are MNHEY and SVGAGI. Trimming took 9 bases from V and 1 from J; bases not matched to a gene: 8. The CDR3 loop is CASRQGRLSNQPQHF. CDR3 DNA: TGTGCCAGTAGACAGGGGCGGTTAAGCAATCAGCCCCAGCATTTT.

This chain links TRBV5-1 with TRBJ2-3, with D unresolved. From germline, CDR1 is SGHRS and CDR2 YFSETQ. There are 14 residues in the CDR3. V lost 4 bases, J lost 1 base, and 10 bases lay in between. The CDR3 coding sequence is TGCGCCAGCAGCACCCACTCCGGCACAGATACGCAGTATTTT. It is translated as CASSTHSGTDTQYF.

This clone was seen a single time. The chain couples TRBV7-2 to TRBJ1-2, with 10 bases that match TRBD1. The junction had 13 bases not matched to a gene; V was cut back by 5 bases and J by 4 bases. The CDR3 is 17 residues long. Germline V gene sequence: CDR1 SGHTA, CDR2 FQGNSA. CDR3 nucleotide sequence: TGTGCCAGCAGCCTGGTGACAGGGGGCGGCCCTAGCTATGGCTACACCTTC. It translates to CASSLVTGGGPSYGYTF.

In this sample, this clone turned up a few times. The J gene is TRBJ1-4, the V gene TRBV9, with a possible D match to TRBD1 (6 bases). CDR1 SGDLS and CDR2 YYNGEE come from the germline V gene. Between the trimmed V and J ends, which lost 0 bases and 8 bases, there was a span of 11 bases. The length of the CDR3 is 14 residues. CDR3 bases: TGTGCCAGCAGCGTAGGGGTAGGGGGAGAAAAACTGTTTTTT. Its protein is CASSVGVGGEKLFF.

This chain connects TRBV4-2 to TRBJ1-5; 8 positions agree with TRBD1. V gave up 3 bases and J gave up 11 bases; unmatched junction bases: 15. CDR1 and CDR2 (germline): LGHNA, YNFKEQ. The length of the CDR3 is 16 residues. Here the CDR3 reads CASSQQGQEGVPAQHF. The CDR3 DNA reads TGTGCCAGCAGCCAGCAGGGACAGGAGGGGGTTCCGGCCCAGCATTTT.

CDR3 DNA: TGCGCCAGCAGTGAGGGGGTTAGCGTCTGGAGCACAGATACGCAGTATTTT. It is translated as CASSEGVSVWSTDTQYF. The genes are TRBV10-2 and TRBJ2-3; TRBD2 is a possible D gene (5 bases). This CDR3 contains 17 residues. CDR1 is WSHSY, CDR2 SAAADI, per germline. The V end lost 2 bases, the J end lost 0 bases, and 15 bases lay between the germline ends.

The J gene is TRBJ2-7, the V gene TRBV10-3; D unclear. Looked up from germline, CDR1 is ENHRY and CDR2 is SYGVKD. The CDR3 covers 13 residues. Trimming stripped 3 bases from V and 0 bases from J, with 6 bases between. The CDR3 loop is CAISERSSYEQYV. The CDR3 DNA follows: TGTGCCATCAGTGAAAGGAGCTCCTACGAGCAGTACGTC.

The chain combines TRBV7-3 with TRBJ2-1; 7 positions agree with TRBD2. The V and J ends lost 4 bases and 3 bases, in that order; junction bases with no gene match: 9. The CDR3 has 16 amino acids. Germline V gene data show CDR1 as SGHTA and CDR2 as FQGTGA. CDR3 bases: TGTGCCAGCAGCTCCCTGCCGACGGGGGGCTACAATGAGCAGTTCTTC. Its translation is CASSSLPTGGYNEQFF.

The sample holds a few counts of this clone. The chain uses TRBV5-1 and TRBJ2-7; D may be TRBD2 (6 bases). Germline V gene sequence: CDR1 SGHRS, CDR2 YFSETQ. CDR3 length equals 15 residues. V was pared by 4 bases and J by 1 base, with 15 bases between. The CDR3 here is CASSPRLDSSYEQYF. The CDR3 DNA sequence: TGCGCCAGCAGCCCCAGACTAGATTCTTCCTACGAGCAGTACTTC.

This rearrangement joins TRBV7-8 to TRBJ2-5, with 11 bases lining up with TRBD1. Germline V CDR1 and CDR2: SGHVS, FQNEAQ. The CDR3 has 16 amino acids. Trimming took 2 bases from V and 2 from J; bases not matched to a gene: 4. The chain's CDR3 is CASSLHGQGAQETQYF. CDR3 in DNA: TGTGCCAGCAGCTTACACGGACAGGGGGCACAAGAGACCCAGTACTTC.

As for this clone: A read error may produce the germline difference seen at one junction end. In DNA, the CDR3 is TGTGCCAGCAGCTTTCCCGGGACAGGGGGCAAACAGCCCCAGCATTTT. It is translated as CASSFPGTGGKQPQHF. The chain has TRBV7-2 and TRBJ1-5, with 12 bases matching TRBD1. The CDR3 is 16 residues long. Germline values: CDR1 SGHTA, CDR2 FQGNSA.

The chain carries TRBV19 and TRBJ2-1; 7 bases map to TRBD2. This CDR3 comprises 13 residues. The trim removed 0 bases at V and 14 bases at J, leaving 7 bases unmatched. The germline V gene encodes CDR1 LNHDA and CDR2 SQIVND (reference sequence). The CDR3 loop reads CASSIDQLAPKFF. For the CDR3, the DNA is TGTGCCAGTAGTATAGATCAACTAGCGCCCAAGTTCTTC. The whole variable domain, filled in from reference TRBV19 and TRBJ2-1, reads DGGITQSPKYLFRKEGQNVTLSCEQNLNHDAMYWYRQDPGQGLRLIYYSQIVNDFQKGDIAEGYSVSREKKESFPLTVTSAQKNPTAFYLCASSIDQLAPKFFGPGTRLTVL.

The gene calls are TRBV2 and TRBJ2-7, with a tentative D call TRBD1 (6 bases). The CDR3 consists of 15 residues. V was shortened by 7 bases and J by 0 bases, with 16 bases between the two germline ends. CDR1 and CDR2 (germline): SNHLY, FYNNEI. CDR3 residues: CASTPDRVSSYEQYF. CDR3 nucleotides: TGTGCCAGCACTCCGGACAGAGTTAGCTCCTACGAGCAGTACTTC.

The chain couples TRBV28 to TRBJ1-2, with TRBD1 identical over 7 bases. The length of the CDR3 is 13 residues. The V gene's germline CDR1 is MDHEN and CDR2 SYDVKM. V gave up 5 bases and J gave up 7 bases; unmatched junction bases: 7. The CDR3 reads CASSIQGTSGYTF. CDR3 nucleotide sequence: TGTGCCAGCAGTATACAGGGGACGAGTGGCTACACCTTC.

This rearrangement joins TRBV5-5 to TRBJ2-2; TRBD1 aligns across 9 bases. Germline CDR1 is SGHKS and CDR2 is YYEKEE (reference sequence). The length of the CDR3 is 16 residues. V lost 0 bases, J lost 5 bases, and 5 bases stayed unmatched. CDR3 residues: CASSLAGTGRTGELFF. As DNA, the CDR3 is TGTGCCAGCAGCTTGGCGGGGACAGGGAGAACCGGGGAGCTGTTTTTT.

The chain has TRBV5-4 and TRBJ1-3, with D uncertain. Germline V gene data show CDR1 as SGHNT and CDR2 as YYREEE (reference sequence). The CDR3 covers 13 residues. V dropped 0 bases and J dropped 4 bases, with 5 bases sitting between them. The CDR3 DNA follows: TGTGCCAGCAGCTTGGAAAGCGGAAACACCATATATTTT. This encodes CASSLESGNTIYF. Full variable domain (outside the CDR3, taken from reference TRBV5-4 and TRBJ1-3): ETGVTQSPTHLIKTRGQQVTLRCSSQSGHNTVSWYQQALGQGPQFIFQYYREEENGRGNFPPRFSGLQFPNYSSELNVNALELDDSALYLCASSLESGNTIYFGEGSWLTVV.

The V and J genes are TRBV28 and TRBJ2-7, with D perhaps TRBD2 (6 bases). Germline CDR1 and CDR2: MDHEN and SYDVKM. V lost 7 bases and J 2 bases, leaving 30 bases between the germline ends. This CDR3 has 19 residues. The CDR3 nucleotides read TGTGCCAGCAAGAGGGCCAATATGGAGGGTCGCCATACCCCCTACGAGCAGTACGTC. Encoded protein: CASKRANMEGRHTPYEQYV.

The rearrangement links TRBV7-9 to TRBJ2-3; 11 nucleotides line up with TRBD2. The CDR3 is 17 amino acids. Looked up from germline, CDR1 is SEHNR and CDR2 is FQNEAQ (reference sequence). Germline trimming cut 0 bases from V and 0 bases from J; bases unmatched to any gene: 2. This chain's CDR3 is CASSLAGLAGSTDTQYF. CDR3 in DNA: TGTGCCAGCAGCTTAGCTGGACTAGCGGGTAGCACAGATACGCAGTATTTT. The variable domain in full, with the rest retrieved from reference TRBV7-9 and TRBJ2-3, is DTGVSQNPRHKITKRGQNVTFRCDPISEHNRLYWYRQTLGQGPEFLTYFQNEAQLEKSRLLSDRFSAERPKGSFSTLEIQRTEQGDSAMYLCASSLAGLAGSTDTQYFGPGTRLTVL.

This clone showed up just a few times. The V and J genes are TRBV5-5 and TRBJ2-7; D call uncertain. V was trimmed by 1 base and J by 4 bases, leaving 6 bases between them. CDR3 size: 12 residues. Germline V gene lookup returns CDR1 SGHKS and CDR2 YYEKEE (reference sequence). The CDR3 DNA reads as TGTGCCAGCAGCTTGTTTGAGTACGAGCAGTACTTC. It is translated as CASSLFEYEQYF.

This clone was seen only a few times. The chain has TRBV10-2 and TRBJ2-7; a weak D match, TRBD1 (5 bases). This CDR3 comprises 13 residues. Trimming cost V 6 bases and J 9 bases, with 18 bases left between them. The germline gives CDR1 WSHSY, CDR2 SAAADI. Written as DNA, the CDR3 is TGCGCCAGCAGCCGATTAAAAGGGGTATGGCAGTACGTC. Encoded protein: CASSRLKGVWQYV.